The 7 T cell receptor beta chains below were found in one sample sequenced in a study of T-cell reconstitution after alpha-beta-depleted transplantation in children. The TCRbeta library was prepared with unique molecular identifiers. TCRdb itself ran the PCR reads through MiXCR, one entry per CDR3 protein. This sample yields over 300,000 distinct CDR3 sequences, of which approximately 10% are seen a single time; approximately 2.3% belongs to the top ten. The material sequenced was PBMCs from the stem cell graft donor, taken from the stem cell graft. The receptors shown here come from a human donor who donated a stem cell graft to a child with acute lymphoblastic leukemia.

The J gene is TRBJ2-4, the V gene TRBV3-1; 10 nucleotides match TRBD1. The CDR3 covers 19 residues. V trimming: 11 bases; J trimming: 0 bases; junction bases outside the gene matches: 19. In germline, CDR1 is LGHDT, CDR2 YNNKEL (reference sequence). The CDR3 loop reads CAFSPPLRTGGIAKNIQYF. The CDR3 bases are TGTGCCTTCAGTCCTCCTCTTCGGACAGGGGGAATAGCCAAAAACATTCAGTACTTC.

The chain links TRBV7-2 to TRBJ1-4, with D perhaps matching TRBD1 (6 bases). Germline V gives CDR1 SGHTA, CDR2 FQGNSA. The CDR3 covers 13 residues. V was pared by 5 bases and J by 8 bases, with 12 bases between. DNA of the CDR3: TGTGCCAGCAGCCCGAGGGGGGCCGAAAAACTGTTTTTT. It codes for CASSPRGAEKLFF.

This clonotype was seen a handful of times. The genes are TRBV6-2 or TRBV6-3 and TRBJ2-2; 10 bases line up with TRBD2. Looked up from germline, CDR1 is MNHEY and CDR2 is SVGEGT. The CDR3 contains 22 residues. After removal of 5 bases from V and 6 bases from J, the junction contained 27 bases not matched to a gene. CDR3 coding DNA: TGTGCCAGCAGTCCAGGGACTAGCGTCTTTCTTTCCCCTAAGTCTTCTCCCGGGGAGCTGTTTTTT. It specifies CASSPGTSVFLSPKSSPGELFF.

V is TRBV4-2 and J is TRBJ2-3, with D unclear. The V and J ends lost 1 base and 3 bases respectively, with 8 bases between them. From germline, CDR1 is LGHNA and CDR2 YNFKEQ. This CDR3 has 14 amino acids. CDR3 sequence: CASSQAGRTDTQYF. CDR3 DNA: TGTGCCAGCAGCCAAGCCGGTAGGACAGATACGCAGTATTTT.

This clonotype was found a few times. The chain combines TRBV7-9 with TRBJ2-1; TRBD1 matches at 7 bases. The CDR3 is 13 residues long. The germline V gene encodes CDR1 SEHNR and CDR2 FQNEAQ (reference sequence). Germline trimming cut 2 bases from V and 12 bases from J; bases unmatched to any gene: 7. The CDR3 region has the DNA TGTGCCAGCAGCTTATCAGGGGGAGAGGCGCAGTTCTTC. It specifies CASSLSGGEAQFF.

The chain employs TRBV5-6 and TRBJ1-1, with D unresolved. Germline loops: CDR1 SGHDT, CDR2 YYEEEE. Trimming left V 0 bases short and J 7 bases short, with 10 bases between. The CDR3 loop spans 13 amino acids. Here the CDR3 reads CASSLGYSGEAFF. For the CDR3, the DNA is TGTGCCAGCAGCTTGGGTTATTCGGGTGAAGCTTTCTTT.

This chain joins TRBV30 and TRBJ2-7; no reliable D call. Trimming took off 2 bases at V and 2 bases at J, with 7 bases between the two ends. This CDR3 has 12 residues. The V gene's germline CDR1 is GTSNPN and CDR2 SVGIG (reference sequence). DNA of the CDR3: TGTGCCTGGAGTCGACGCCCCTACGAGCAGTACTTC. Encoded protein: CAWSRRPYEQYF.